These 26 T cell receptor beta chains share one sample of origin, sequenced in a study of blood T cell repertoires in COVID-19 (TCRdb year 2020). Receptor amplification or capture employed the immunoSEQ multiplex PCR assay. The immuneACCESS repertoire file appears here via TCRdb, limited to in-frame rearrangements. These files lack a portion of the clones; in checked studies, under half of the deficit traces to unresolved V genes, and the cause of the others is not known. This sample lists about 190,000 clones; 70% to 90% were detected once. The ten largest clones take up roughly 6% of the sample. The source material was peripheral blood. These TCRs come from a woman in her forties who had recovered from COVID-19.

The chain recombines TRBV15 with TRBJ2-3; tentative D call: TRBD2 (5 bases). Trimming removed 5 bases from V and 6 bases from J, with 24 bases in between. Germline CDR1 reads LNHNV; CDR2 reads YYDKDF (reference sequence). CDR3 length equals 17 residues. In DNA, the CDR3 is TGTGCCACCAGCTTCCGCCCCGGCCCGGGAAATCTTGATACGCAGTATTTT. Its translation is CATSFRPGPGNLDTQYF.

The genes are TRBV28 and TRBJ1-2; 7 positions agree with TRBD1. The CDR3 spans 13 residues. V lost 7 bases to trimming and J lost 4 bases; unmatched junction nucleotides: 6. Germline V CDR1 and CDR2: MDHEN, SYDVKM. Here the CDR3 reads CASIRTGRYGYTF. The CDR3 nucleotides read TGTGCCAGCATCAGGACAGGACGCTATGGCTACACCTTC.

The genes are TRBV19 and TRBJ1-2; D is unresolved. V lost 4 bases to trimming and J lost 5 bases, with 23 bases between them. Germline values: CDR1 LNHDA, CDR2 SQIVND (reference sequence). The CDR3 is made up of 17 amino acids. CDR3 protein: CASSTTYREISLYGYTF. For the CDR3, the DNA is TGTGCCAGTAGTACAACCTACCGGGAGATATCGCTATATGGCTACACCTTC.

The gene calls are TRBV19 and TRBJ2-3; 7 bases are shared with TRBD2. Germline lookup yields CDR1 LNHDA and CDR2 SQIVND (reference sequence). V was pared by 5 bases and J by 6 bases, with 11 bases of the junction left unmatched. The CDR3 spans 15 residues. In nucleotides, the CDR3 is TGTGCCAGTAGTGCCGCGGGAGCCCTACGGGATACGCAGTATTTT. Translating gives CASSAAGALRDTQYF. The whole variable domain, filled in from reference TRBV19 and TRBJ2-3, reads DGGITQSPKYLFRKEGQNVTLSCEQNLNHDAMYWYRQDPGQGLRLIYYSQIVNDFQKGDIAEGYSVSREKKESFPLTVTSAQKNPTAFYLCASSAAGALRDTQYFGPGTRLTVL.

The chain couples TRBV7-2 to TRBJ1-5; tentative D call: TRBD1 (6 bases). This CDR3 spans 15 amino acids. Germline V gives CDR1 SGHTA, CDR2 FQGNSA. Trimming shortened V by 2 bases and J by 11 bases, and 19 bases separated the two germline ends. CDR3 nucleotides: TGTGCCAGCAGCTTAACCCCAGGGGCCCGCGTGTCCCAGCATTTT. It is translated as CASSLTPGARVSQHF. Based on the CDR3 plus reference TRBV7-2 and TRBJ1-5, the full variable domain is GAGVSQSPSNKVTEKGKDVELRCDPISGHTALYWYRQSLGQGLEFLIYFQGNSAPDKSGLPSDRFSAERTGGSVSTLTIQRTQQEDSAVYLCASSLTPGARVSQHFGDGTRLSIL.

V and J are TRBV7-2 and TRBJ2-7; 8 positions agree with TRBD2. The V segment lost 1 base and the J segment 2 bases; nucleotides outside the gene matches: 7. CDR1 is SGHTA, CDR2 FQGNSA, per germline. The CDR3 contains 16 residues. The CDR3 DNA is TGTGCCAGCAGCTTAGTACCAGCGGGAGACACCTACGAGCAGTACTTC. Protein: CASSLVPAGDTYEQYF.

The chain links TRBV19 to TRBJ2-3, with 14 nucleotides matching TRBD2. This CDR3 contains 15 residues. The V gene's germline CDR1 is LNHDA and CDR2 SQIVND (reference sequence). Losses at the gene ends were 6 bases for V and 8 bases for J; bases not matched to a gene: 7. The CDR3, as DNA: TGTGCCAGTAGGGGACTAGCGGGGGAGTGGGGTACGCAGTATTTT. Protein sequence: CASRGLAGEWGTQYF.

V usage is TRBV28 and J usage is TRBJ2-1; tentative D call: TRBD2 (5 bases). V was cut by 2 bases and J by 10 bases, with 9 bases left in between. Germline loops: CDR1 MDHEN, CDR2 SYDVKM. This CDR3 is built from 12 residues. CDR3 sequence reads: CASSLLAQEQFF. CDR3 bases: TGTGCCAGCAGTTTACTAGCCCAGGAGCAGTTCTTC. Based on the CDR3 plus reference TRBV28 and TRBJ2-1, the full variable domain is DVKVTQSSRYLVKRTGEKVFLECVQDMDHENMFWYRQDPGLGLRLIYFSYDVKMKEKGDIPEGYSVSREKKERFSLILESASTNQTSMYLCASSLLAQEQFFGPGTRLTVL.

The chain combines TRBV28 with TRBJ2-7; D gene unclear. The CDR3 is made up of 11 amino acids. The germline V gene encodes CDR1 MDHEN and CDR2 SYDVKM. The ends were cut back, 5 bases at V and 12 bases at J, with 14 bases in the middle. The CDR3 DNA reads as TGTGCCAGCAGTGTCACATCATCGATGTACTTC. This sequence encodes CASSVTSSMYF. The complete variable domain, with remaining parts taken from reference TRBV28 and TRBJ2-7, reads DVKVTQSSRYLVKRTGEKVFLECVQDMDHENMFWYRQDPGLGLRLIYFSYDVKMKEKGDIPEGYSVSREKKERFSLILESASTNQTSMYLCASSVTSSMYFGPGTRLTVT.

The chain links TRBV5-1 to TRBJ1-3; 7 nucleotides line up with TRBD1. Germline V CDR1 and CDR2: SGHRS, YFSETQ. The CDR3 is made up of 14 amino acids. V shed 3 bases and J 4 bases; nucleotides not matched to a gene: 4. This chain's CDR3 is CASSYGQVGNTIYF. The DNA of the CDR3 is TGCGCCAGCAGCTACGGACAGGTCGGAAACACCATATATTTT.

This clone was found a few times. The chain links TRBV5-1 to TRBJ2-1; 10 bases line up with TRBD2. After removal of 2 bases from V and 6 bases from J, the junction contained 2 bases not matched to a gene. CDR1 is SGHRS and CDR2 is YFSETQ in the germline V gene. The CDR3 length is 14 residues. CDR3 in DNA: TGCGCCAGCAGCTTACCTAGCGGGGGCAATGAGCAGTTCTTC. This codes for CASSLPSGGNEQFF. Filled out from reference TRBV5-1 and TRBJ2-1, the complete variable domain reads KAGVTQTPRYLIKTRGQQVTLSCSPISGHRSVSWYQQTPGQGLQFLFEYFSETQRNKGNFPGRFSGRQFSNSRSEMNVSTLELGDSALYLCASSLPSGGNEQFFGPGTRLTVL.

The rearrangement joins TRBV5-5 to TRBJ2-7; D gene ambiguous. Germline V gene data show CDR1 as SGHKS and CDR2 as YYEKEE (reference sequence). V lost 1 base and J 2 bases, leaving 13 bases between the germline ends. The length of the CDR3 is 15 residues. CDR3 DNA sequence: TGTGCCAGCAGCTTGACAGACACAATAACCTACGAGCAGTACTTC. This gives the protein CASSLTDTITYEQYF.

This chain links TRBV2 with TRBJ2-3; tentative D call: TRBD2 (6 bases). Trimming took off 6 bases at V and 0 bases at J, with 10 bases between the two ends. This CDR3 region has 14 residues. Germline V CDR1 and CDR2: SNHLY, FYNNEI. DNA for the CDR3: TGTGCCAGCAGCCGGGACTCTAGCACAGATACGCAGTATTTT. Translating it yields CASSRDSSTDTQYF.

The chain links TRBV28 to TRBJ2-7; D call uncertain. Germline CDR1 MDHEN, CDR2 SYDVKM. Deletions cut 5 bases from V and 5 bases from J, with 22 bases between. The CDR3 loop spans 16 amino acids. CDR3 sequence reads: CASSTTLAQIDDEQYF. The CDR3 DNA is TGTGCCAGCAGTACTACCCTGGCTCAAATTGACGACGAGCAGTACTTC.

V and J are TRBV3-1 (or the pseudogene TRBV3-2) and TRBJ2-1; D remains unclear. Trimming took off 0 bases at V and 15 bases at J, with 12 bases between the two ends. This CDR3 spans 12 amino acids. CDR1 is LGHDT, CDR2 YNNKEL, per germline (reference sequence). CDR3: CASSQDAARLFF. The DNA of the CDR3 is TGTGCCAGCAGCCAAGATGCGGCACGATTGTTCTTC.

The chain combines TRBV11-2 with TRBJ2-1; D remains unclear. Trimming cost V 5 bases and J 0 bases, with 17 bases left between them. The germline V gene has CDR1 SGHAT and CDR2 FQNNGV. The CDR3 is 17 residues long. The CDR3 DNA sequence: TGTGCCAGCAGCGCGATTTCCGGCGGCGGCTCCTACAATGAGCAGTTCTTC. Protein product: CASSAISGGGSYNEQFF.

The table lists this clone with a few counts. This sequence joins TRBV5-1 and TRBJ2-5; D gene unclear. V lost 3 bases and J 1 base, leaving 10 bases between the germline ends. CDR1 and CDR2 (germline): SGHRS, YFSETQ. The CDR3 totals 14 residues. CDR3: CASSSSEVQETQYF. CDR3 bases: TGCGCCAGCAGCTCTTCAGAAGTCCAAGAGACCCAGTACTTC.

The chain joins TRBV18 to TRBJ2-3, with 10 bases identical to TRBD2. CDR1 is KGHSH, CDR2 LQKENI, per germline. V trimming: 2 bases; J trimming: 1 base; junction bases outside the gene matches: 6. The CDR3 length is 17 residues. CDR3 sequence reads: CASSPNLLAGGTDTQYF. In DNA, the CDR3 is TGTGCCAGCTCACCAAACCTCCTAGCGGGGGGCACAGATACGCAGTATTTT.

This sequence joins TRBV10-3 and TRBJ1-4, with a tentative D call TRBD1 (6 bases). This CDR3 spans 15 amino acids. Germline V CDR1 and CDR2: ENHRY, SYGVKD. Trimming removed 4 bases at V and 7 bases at J, with 16 bases between. CDR3 nucleotides: TGTGCCATCAGTGCTGAGCGGGGGCTCGGTGAAAAACTGTTTTTT. It codes for CAISAERGLGEKLFF.

The chain recombines TRBV9 with TRBJ2-7, with D possibly TRBD2 on 6 matching bases. Trimming stripped 0 bases from V and 4 bases from J, with 17 bases between. The germline CDR1 and CDR2 sequences are SGDLS and YYNGEE. CDR3 length: 16 residues. The CDR3 loop reads CASSVGRGPGGYEQYF. CDR3 in DNA: TGTGCCAGCAGCGTAGGGCGGGGCCCAGGTGGGTACGAGCAGTACTTC. The variable domain in full, completed from reference TRBV9 and TRBJ2-7, reads DSGVTQTPKHLITATGQRVTLRCSPRSGDLSVYWYQQSLDQGLQFLIQYYNGEERAKGNILERFSAQQFPDLHSELNLSSLELGDSALYFCASSVGRGPGGYEQYFGPGTRLTVT.

This chain uses TRBV9 with TRBJ2-1; no firm D call. The V end lost 4 bases, the J end lost 5 bases, and 22 bases lay between the germline ends. The CDR3 covers 17 residues. Germline CDR1 and CDR2: SGDLS and YYNGEE. The chain's CDR3 is CASSSYEFVAKDNEQFF. CDR3 coding DNA: TGTGCCAGCAGCTCGTACGAGTTCGTTGCTAAAGACAATGAGCAGTTCTTC. Supplemented by reference TRBV9 and TRBJ2-1, the full variable domain reads DSGVTQTPKHLITATGQRVTLRCSPRSGDLSVYWYQQSLDQGLQFLIQYYNGEERAKGNILERFSAQQFPDLHSELNLSSLELGDSALYFCASSSYEFVAKDNEQFFGPGTRLTVL.

This sequence joins TRBV7-9 and TRBJ2-7; D is perhaps TRBD1 (5 bases). V lost 1 base and J lost 2, with 15 bases in between. Germline loops: CDR1 SEHNR, CDR2 FQNEAQ (reference sequence). This CDR3 is built from 16 residues. CDR3 nucleotides: TGTGCCAGCAGCTTAGGGGGCTCGGACGGTACCTACGAGCAGTACTTC. Protein sequence: CASSLGGSDGTYEQYF.

The rearrangement joins TRBV9 to TRBJ1-4, with D maybe TRBD1 (6 bases). CDR1 is SGDLS, CDR2 YYNGEE, per germline. This CDR3 has 15 amino acids. The germline V and J ends were trimmed by 4 bases and 3 bases, with 13 bases remaining between them. The CDR3 spells CASSSLGGANEKLFF. The CDR3 nucleotides are TGTGCCAGCAGCTCCCTAGGGGGGGCTAATGAAAAACTGTTTTTT.

V and J are TRBV27 and TRBJ2-7, with TRBD1 matching over 7 bases. CDR3 length: 14 residues. J was trimmed by 2 bases and V by 6 bases; bases with no gene match: 7. Germline V gives CDR1 MNHEY, CDR2 SMNVEV (reference sequence). In DNA, the CDR3 is TGTGCCAGCAGCCCCGCCGACAGGGCCTACGAGCAGTACTTC. The encoded protein is CASSPADRAYEQYF.

This chain joins TRBV11-2 and TRBJ2-5; TRBD2 matches 11 bases. J gave up 7 bases and V 3 bases, and 10 bases lay outside the gene matches. The CDR3 spans 16 residues. Looked up from germline, CDR1 is SGHAT and CDR2 is FQNNGV. CDR3: CASSFGTSGIQGTQYF. DNA for the CDR3: TGTGCCAGCAGCTTCGGGACTAGCGGCATTCAGGGGACCCAGTACTTC.

In its sample, this clone was seen once. The CDR3 DNA reads TGTGCCAGCAGCCCATACAGGGGGCACAATGAGCAGTTCTTC. Protein sequence: CASSPYRGHNEQFF. This chain uses TRBV5-8 with TRBJ2-1; 9 nucleotides line up with TRBD1. The V and J ends lost 4 bases and 5 bases, in that order; junction bases with no gene match: 4. The CDR3 extends over 14 amino acids. The germline V gene has CDR1 SGHTS and CDR2 YDEGEE.